These 10 T cell receptor beta chains originate from one sample sequenced in a study of a mutant IDH1 vaccine in newly diagnosed glioma. Assay: immunoSEQ multiplex PCR; the TCRdb copy retains only in-frame clones and omits some. This sample has about 38,000 clones; about four fifths occur once, and the top ten carry 5.5%. Time point of the sample: week 5, during vaccination. Doses consisted of 300 ug of mutant IDH1 20-mer peptide each, paired with topical imiquimod. Antigen specificity for these receptors is unknown. The sample consisted of PBMCs, taken from a glioma patient whose treatment included an IDH1 peptide vaccine. Receptors were obtained from a man in his forties with glioma.

V and J are TRBV30 and TRBJ2-5; D may be TRBD2 (7 bases). CDR3 length: 15 amino acids. Germline V gene lookup returns CDR1 GTSNPN and CDR2 SVGIG (reference sequence). V was pared by 3 bases and J by 7 bases, with 21 bases between. CDR3 bases: TGTGCCTGGAGACCTGGGACTACGAGCAGGGGGACCCAGTACTTC. It is translated as CAWRPGTTSRGTQYF. Filled out from reference TRBV30 and TRBJ2-5, the complete variable domain reads SQTIHQWPATLVQPVGSPLSLECTVEGTSNPNLYWYRQAAGRGLQLLFYSVGIGQISSEVPQNLSASRPQDRQFILSSKKLLLSDSGFYLCAWRPGTTSRGTQYFGPGTRLLVL.

The chain links TRBV27 to TRBJ2-3; tentatively, D is TRBD2 (6 bases). The CDR3 is 14 amino acids. From germline, CDR1 is MNHEY and CDR2 SMNVEV (reference sequence). Trimming left V 3 bases short and J 0 bases short, with 7 bases between. The CDR3 DNA reads as TGTGCCAGCAGTTTCAGCGGGAGCACAGATACGCAGTATTTT. Its protein product is CASSFSGSTDTQYF.

The chain uses TRBV15 and TRBJ1-1, with TRBD1 as a possible D gene (5 bases). The length of the CDR3 is 14 residues. The germline CDR1 and CDR2 sequences are LNHNV and YYDKDF (reference sequence). V lost 5 bases and J lost 4, with 14 bases in between. The CDR3 coding sequence is TGTGCCACCAGCGGGGGAAGGGGCCCCACTGAAGCTTTCTTT. This codes for CATSGGRGPTEAFF.

The sample holds one count of this clone. The CDR3: CASSLGQNSPLHF. Written as DNA, the CDR3 is TGTGCCAGCAGCTTGGGACAGAATTCACCCCTCCACTTT. This sequence joins TRBV7-2 and TRBJ1-6; 7 positions match TRBD1. Germline trimming cut 3 bases from V and 7 bases from J; bases unmatched to any gene: 0. The CDR3 runs to 13 residues. Germline V gives CDR1 SGHTA, CDR2 FQGNSA.

This clone was counted a few times. J is TRBJ1-5 and V is TRBV11-2; maybe TRBD1 (5 bases). CDR3 length: 15 residues. Germline CDR1 and CDR2: SGHAT and FQNNGV. The V end lost 0 bases, the J end lost 4 bases, and 10 bases lay between the germline ends. Here the CDR3 reads CASSLDVGGNQPQHF. CDR3 DNA sequence: TGTGCCAGCAGCTTAGATGTCGGGGGTAATCAGCCCCAGCATTTT. Drawing the rest from reference TRBV11-2 and TRBJ1-5, the complete variable domain is EAGVAQSPRYKIIEKRQSVAFWCNPISGHATLYWYQQILGQGPKLLIQFQNNGVVDDSQLPKDRFSAERLKGVDSTLKIQPAKLEDSAVYLCASSLDVGGNQPQHFGDGTRLSIL.

The genes are TRBV6-1 and TRBJ1-1; no definite D call. Germline V CDR1 and CDR2: MNHNS, SASEGT. Trimming cost V 0 bases and J 1 base, with 15 bases left between them. This CDR3 is built from 17 residues. The chain's CDR3 is CASSEAAGIGSNTEAFF. CDR3 nucleotides: TGTGCCAGCAGTGAAGCCGCGGGCATCGGGTCGAACACTGAAGCTTTCTTT.

The genes are TRBV6-6 and TRBJ1-2; D is unresolved. CDR3 size: 13 residues. CDR1 is MNHNY and CDR2 is SVGAGI in the germline V gene (reference sequence). V lost 2 bases, J lost 4 bases, and 8 bases lay in between. This chain's CDR3 is CASSYAETYGYTF. The CDR3 region has the DNA TGTGCCAGCAGTTACGCAGAAACCTATGGCTACACCTTC.

This sequence joins TRBV5-5 and TRBJ1-5; D ambiguous. The V end was cut by 1 base, the J end by 0 bases, with 8 bases between. Per the germline V gene, CDR1 is SGHKS and CDR2 is YYEKEE (reference sequence). This CDR3 is 15 amino acids long. In DNA form, the CDR3 reads TGTGCCAGCAGCTTGACAGACATTAGCAATCAGCCCCAGCATTTT. It encodes CASSLTDISNQPQHF.

The CDR3 reads CASSYSKQGTYEQYF. The CDR3 nucleotides are TGTGCCAGCAGTTACTCGAAACAGGGGACCTACGAGCAGTACTTC. The rearrangement links TRBV6-5 to TRBJ2-7, with 7 positions matching TRBD1. J gave up 2 bases and V 0 bases, and 4 bases lay outside the gene matches. The CDR3 sequence is 15 residues long. Germline values: CDR1 MNHEY, CDR2 SVGAGI.

This clone occurred a few times. V is TRBV4-1 and J is TRBJ1-1, with 8 bases that match TRBD1. Per the germline V gene, CDR1 is MGHRA and CDR2 is YSYEKL. J gave up 6 bases and V 4 bases, and 7 bases lay outside the gene matches. This CDR3 comprises 14 residues. CDR3 region: CASSRDRGGSEAFF. As DNA, the CDR3 is TGCGCCAGCAGCCGAGACAGGGGTGGGTCTGAAGCTTTCTTT.